The clone carrying this T cell receptor beta chain was observed a handful of times. Each patient came to thyroid surgery without any prior treatment (of any kind). The sample originates from a study of metastatic and nonmetastatic thyroid tumors. In the study overall: The authors compared repertoires across blood and tumor or nodule tissue from malignant and benign thyroid patients.

Germline V gene data show CDR1 as MNHNS and CDR2 as SASEGT. This CDR3 is built from 14 residues. V dropped 2 bases and J dropped 4 bases, with 8 bases sitting between them. Via MiXCR, TCRdb re-called the PCR reads. The profile shows about 43,000 clones, under 4% of them singletons. The sequencing input was blood. This receptor was obtained from a female donor with papillary thyroid cancer or a benign thyroid nodule (not recorded which). Some clones in this sample may be carry-over from other donors' samples. The chain recombines TRBV6-1 with TRBJ1-4; D unresolved. CDR3 DNA sequence: TGTGCCAGCAGTGAATCGGCCGTTAATGAAAAACTGTTTTTT. Protein product: CASSESAVNEKLFF.